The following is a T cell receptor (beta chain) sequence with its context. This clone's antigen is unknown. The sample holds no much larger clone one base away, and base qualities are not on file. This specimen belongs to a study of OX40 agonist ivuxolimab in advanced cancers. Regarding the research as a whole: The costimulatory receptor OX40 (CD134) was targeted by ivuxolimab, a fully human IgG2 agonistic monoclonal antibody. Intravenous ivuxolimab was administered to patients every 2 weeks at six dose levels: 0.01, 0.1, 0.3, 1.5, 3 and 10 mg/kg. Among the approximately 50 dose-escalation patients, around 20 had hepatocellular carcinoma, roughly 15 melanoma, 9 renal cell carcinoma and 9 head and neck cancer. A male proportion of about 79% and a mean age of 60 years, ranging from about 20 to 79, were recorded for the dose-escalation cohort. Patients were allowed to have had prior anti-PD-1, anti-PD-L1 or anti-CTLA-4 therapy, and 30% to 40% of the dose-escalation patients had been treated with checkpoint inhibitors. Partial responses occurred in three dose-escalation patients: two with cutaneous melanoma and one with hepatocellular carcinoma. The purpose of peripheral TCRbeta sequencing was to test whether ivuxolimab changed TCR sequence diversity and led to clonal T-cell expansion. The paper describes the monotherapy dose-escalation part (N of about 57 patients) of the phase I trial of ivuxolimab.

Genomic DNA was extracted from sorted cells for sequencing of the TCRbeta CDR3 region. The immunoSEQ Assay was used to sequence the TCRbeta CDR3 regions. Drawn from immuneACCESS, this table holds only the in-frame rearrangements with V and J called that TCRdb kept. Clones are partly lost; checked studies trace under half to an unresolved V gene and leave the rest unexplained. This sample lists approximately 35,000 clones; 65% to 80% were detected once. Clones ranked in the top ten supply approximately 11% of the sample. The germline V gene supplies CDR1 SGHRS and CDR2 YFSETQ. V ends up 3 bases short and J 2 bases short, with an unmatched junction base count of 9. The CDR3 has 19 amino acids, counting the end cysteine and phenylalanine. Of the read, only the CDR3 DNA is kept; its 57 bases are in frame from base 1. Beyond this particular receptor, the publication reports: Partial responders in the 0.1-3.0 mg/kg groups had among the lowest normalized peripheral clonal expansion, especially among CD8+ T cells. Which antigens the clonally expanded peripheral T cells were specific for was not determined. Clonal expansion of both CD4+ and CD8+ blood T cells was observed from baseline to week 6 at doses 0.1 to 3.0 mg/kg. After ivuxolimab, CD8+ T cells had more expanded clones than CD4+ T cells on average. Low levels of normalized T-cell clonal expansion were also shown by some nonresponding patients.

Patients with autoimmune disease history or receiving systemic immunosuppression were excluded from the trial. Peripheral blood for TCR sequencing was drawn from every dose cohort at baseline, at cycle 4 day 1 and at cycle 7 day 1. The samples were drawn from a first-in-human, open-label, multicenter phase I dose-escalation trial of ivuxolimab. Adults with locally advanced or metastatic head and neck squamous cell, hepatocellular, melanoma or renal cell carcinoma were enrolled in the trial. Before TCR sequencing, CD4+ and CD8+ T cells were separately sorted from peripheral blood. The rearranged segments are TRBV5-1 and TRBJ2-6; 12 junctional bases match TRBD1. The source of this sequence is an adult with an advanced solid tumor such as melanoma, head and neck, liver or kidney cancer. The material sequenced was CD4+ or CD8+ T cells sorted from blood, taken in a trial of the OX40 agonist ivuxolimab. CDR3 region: CASSSAGTGGGTGANVLTF. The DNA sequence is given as TGCGCCAGCAGCTCCGCCGGGACAGGGGGCGGTACTGGGGCCAACGTCCTGACTTTC.